Listed below are T cell receptor beta chains from one sample, sequenced in a study of cytomegalovirus exposure and HLA in healthy donors. Sequenced by immunoSEQ multiplex PCR; TCRdb stores in-frame clones only, minus some. Among 150,000 to 200,000 clones listed, approximately 86% were seen once. The sample was PBMCs. The origin of the receptors is a man between 18 and 35 years old in good health and CMV-seropositive. The CDR3 runs from the conserved cysteine through the conserved F or W. A D gene is named only where the DNA matches it firmly. For some rows the clone size is stated as once, few or many, or as a class when expanded; others skip it.

>TRBV4-1|13|TRBJ2-1|-|TRBD1
CASSPRQGREQFF
>TRBV9|18|TRBJ2-6|-|-
CASSPRGTDFSGANVLTF
>TRBV29-1|21|TRBJ1-5|-|-
CSVEPLLGPQGRHRSNQPQHF
>TRBV6-1|14|TRBJ2-1|-|-
CANQRDNTYNEQFF
>TRBV7-2|13|TRBJ2-7|-|-
CASSLVTNYEQYF
>TRBV30|12|TRBJ1-2|-|TRBD1
CAWTGTVYGYTF
>TRBV2|17|TRBJ2-7|-|TRBD2
CASSSGRSIPSYYEQYF
>TRBV18|14|TRBJ1-2|once|-
CASSASGTLWGYTF
>TRBV4-1|14|TRBJ1-1|once|-
CASSHAVALTEAFF
>TRBV5-1|16|TRBJ2-7|-|TRBD1
CASSHISGTGGVEQYF